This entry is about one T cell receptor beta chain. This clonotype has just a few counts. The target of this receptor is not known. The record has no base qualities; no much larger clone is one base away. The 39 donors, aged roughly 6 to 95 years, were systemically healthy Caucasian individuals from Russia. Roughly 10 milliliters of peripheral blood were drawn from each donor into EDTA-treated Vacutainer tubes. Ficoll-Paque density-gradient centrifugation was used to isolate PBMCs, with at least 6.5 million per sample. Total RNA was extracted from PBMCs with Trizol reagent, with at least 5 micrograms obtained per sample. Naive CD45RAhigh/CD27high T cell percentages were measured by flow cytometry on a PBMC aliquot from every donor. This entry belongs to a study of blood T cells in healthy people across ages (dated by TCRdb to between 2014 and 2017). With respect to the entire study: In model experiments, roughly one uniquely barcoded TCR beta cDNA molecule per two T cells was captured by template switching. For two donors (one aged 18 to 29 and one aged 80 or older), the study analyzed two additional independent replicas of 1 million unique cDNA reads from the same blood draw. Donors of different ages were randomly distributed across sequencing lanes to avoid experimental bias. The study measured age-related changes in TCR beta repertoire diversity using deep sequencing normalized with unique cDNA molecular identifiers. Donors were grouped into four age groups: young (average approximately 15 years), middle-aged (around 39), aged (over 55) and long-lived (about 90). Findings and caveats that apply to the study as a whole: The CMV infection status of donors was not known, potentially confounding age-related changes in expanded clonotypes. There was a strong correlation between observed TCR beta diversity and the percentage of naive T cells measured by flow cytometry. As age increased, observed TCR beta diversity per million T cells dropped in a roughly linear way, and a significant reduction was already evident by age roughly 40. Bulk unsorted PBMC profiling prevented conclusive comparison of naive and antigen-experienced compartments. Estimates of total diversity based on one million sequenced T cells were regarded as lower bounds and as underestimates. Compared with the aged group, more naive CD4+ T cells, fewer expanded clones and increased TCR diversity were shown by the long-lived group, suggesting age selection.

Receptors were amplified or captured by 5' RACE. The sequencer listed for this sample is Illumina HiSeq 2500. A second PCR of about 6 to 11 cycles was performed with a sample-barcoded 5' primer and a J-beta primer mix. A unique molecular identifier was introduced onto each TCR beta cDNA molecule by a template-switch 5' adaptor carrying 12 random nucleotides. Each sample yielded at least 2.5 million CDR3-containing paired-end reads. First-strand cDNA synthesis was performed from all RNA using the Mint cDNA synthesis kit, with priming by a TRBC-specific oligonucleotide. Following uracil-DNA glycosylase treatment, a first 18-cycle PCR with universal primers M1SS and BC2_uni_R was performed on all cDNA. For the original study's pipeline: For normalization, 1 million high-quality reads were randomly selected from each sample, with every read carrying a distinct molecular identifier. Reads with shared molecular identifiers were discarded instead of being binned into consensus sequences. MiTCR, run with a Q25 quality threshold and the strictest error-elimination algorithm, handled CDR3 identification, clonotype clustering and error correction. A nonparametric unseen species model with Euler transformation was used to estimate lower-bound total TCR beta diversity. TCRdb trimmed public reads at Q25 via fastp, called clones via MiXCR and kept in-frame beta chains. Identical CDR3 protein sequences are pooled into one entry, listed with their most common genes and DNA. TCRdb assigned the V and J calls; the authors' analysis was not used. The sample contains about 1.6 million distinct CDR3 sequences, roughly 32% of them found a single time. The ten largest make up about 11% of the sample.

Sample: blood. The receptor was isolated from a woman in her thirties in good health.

The CDR3 protein is CSARVNLAGNQPQHF. The bases are TGCAGTGCTAGAGTTAATTTGGCAGGCAATCAGCCCCAGCATTTT. Recombination joined TRBV20-1 with TRBJ1-5; no D gene call is confident. The CDR3 goes from the cysteine to the phenylalanine over 15 residues. The entry retains the CDR3 DNA only, 45 bases that are in frame from base 1. The V end loses 1 base and the J end loses 2 bases, and a stretch of 12 bases separates them. The germline V gene (reference sequence) yields DFQATT for CDR1 and SNEGSKA for CDR2.